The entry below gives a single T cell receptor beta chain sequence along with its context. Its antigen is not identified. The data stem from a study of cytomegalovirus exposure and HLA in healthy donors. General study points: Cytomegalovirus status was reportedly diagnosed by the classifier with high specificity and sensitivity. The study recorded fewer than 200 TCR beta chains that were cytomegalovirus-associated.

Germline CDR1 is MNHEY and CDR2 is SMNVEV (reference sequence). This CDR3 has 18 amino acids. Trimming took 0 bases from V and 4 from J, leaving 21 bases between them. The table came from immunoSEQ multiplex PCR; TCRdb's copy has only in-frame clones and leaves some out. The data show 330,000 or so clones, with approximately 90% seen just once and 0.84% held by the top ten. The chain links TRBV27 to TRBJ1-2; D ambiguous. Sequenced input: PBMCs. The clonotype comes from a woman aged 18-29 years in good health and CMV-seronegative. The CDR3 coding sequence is TGTGCCAGCAGTTTATCATCACAGCCTACCCCCCACTTCTATGGCTACACCTTC. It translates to CASSLSSQPTPHFYGYTF.